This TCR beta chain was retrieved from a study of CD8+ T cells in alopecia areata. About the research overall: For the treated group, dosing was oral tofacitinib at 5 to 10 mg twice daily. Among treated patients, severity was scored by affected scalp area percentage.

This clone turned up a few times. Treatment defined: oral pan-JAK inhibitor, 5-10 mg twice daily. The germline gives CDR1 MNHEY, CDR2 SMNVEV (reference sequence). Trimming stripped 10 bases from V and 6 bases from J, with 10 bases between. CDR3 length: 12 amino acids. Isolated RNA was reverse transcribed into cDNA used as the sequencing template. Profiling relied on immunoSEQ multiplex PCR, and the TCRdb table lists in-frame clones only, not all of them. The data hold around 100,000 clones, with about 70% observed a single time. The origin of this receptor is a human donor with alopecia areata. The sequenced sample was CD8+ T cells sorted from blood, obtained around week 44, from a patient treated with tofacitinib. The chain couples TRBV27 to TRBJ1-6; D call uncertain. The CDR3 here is CAIRAGNSPLHF. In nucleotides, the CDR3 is TGTGCCATAAGGGCGGGTAATTCACCCCTCCACTTT.